This T cell receptor (beta chain) was sequenced for a study of tumor-infiltrating lymphocytes in primary liver carcinoma. On the study more broadly: The study included patients who were men and women aged 30 to 69 years. Stage T1-T3 N0M0 and a size of about 4 to 11 cm characterized the tumors.

About this clonotype: A junction boundary mismatches the germline segment, possibly from a read error.

Germline V gene sequence: CDR1 MNHEY, CDR2 SVGAGI. This CDR3 comprises 16 residues. It was from roughly 20-30 mg of unsorted bulk tissue that RNA and DNA were co-extracted. Over 75% of the cells in every tumor sample were viable tumor cells. cDNA specific to TCR beta was made from roughly 500 ng of total RNA, with a constant-region primer employed for priming. Employing slightly modified ARM-PCR, three nested multiplex PCR rounds were run, and these gave rise to the TCR beta libraries. Running about 11 cycles apiece, the first two PCR rounds relied on TRBV1-TRBV30 forward primers together with a C-beta reverse primer. TCRdb processed the multiplex PCR reads anew with MiXCR; each CDR3 protein has one entry. The table includes approximately 30,000 distinct CDR3 sequences, approximately 80% detected once.

The receptor was derived from a man aged 40-55 years with primary liver carcinoma and hepatitis B virus infection. The chain carries TRBV6-5 and TRBJ2-7; 7 nucleotides align to TRBD1. The sequenced material came from liver tumor tissue from sampling region 5. Documented subset: tumor region T5, tumor centre. CDR3 DNA sequence: TGTACCAGCAGGCCCGGACAGGCAGCATCCTCTTACGAGCAATACTTC. Its translation is CTSRPGQAASSYEQYF.